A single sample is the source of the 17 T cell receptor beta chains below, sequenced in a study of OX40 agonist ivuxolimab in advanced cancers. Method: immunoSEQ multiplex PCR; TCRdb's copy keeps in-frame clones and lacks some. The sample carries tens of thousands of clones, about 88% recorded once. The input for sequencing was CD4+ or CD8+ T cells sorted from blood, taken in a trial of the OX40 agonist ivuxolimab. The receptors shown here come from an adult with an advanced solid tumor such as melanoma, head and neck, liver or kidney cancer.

The CDR3 spells CASSYPTGSYTF. CDR3 sequence (DNA): TGTGCCAGCAGCTACCCTACAGGGAGCTACACCTTC. This rearrangement joins TRBV5-6 to TRBJ1-2, with D possibly being TRBD1 (6 bases). Per the germline V gene, CDR1 is SGHDT and CDR2 is YYEEEE. The CDR3 is 12 amino acids. The V end was cut by 3 bases, the J end by 9 bases, with 12 bases between.

The CDR3 DNA reads TGTGCCAGCAGCCACTTCGGACAGGGCCAGCCCCAGCATTTT. This translates into CASSHFGQGQPQHF. The chain combines TRBV7-2 with TRBJ1-5, with 8 nucleotides matching TRBD1. V lost 5 bases, J lost 7 bases, and 7 bases stayed unmatched. CDR1 and CDR2 from the germline V gene are SGHTA and FQGNSA. The CDR3 totals 14 residues.

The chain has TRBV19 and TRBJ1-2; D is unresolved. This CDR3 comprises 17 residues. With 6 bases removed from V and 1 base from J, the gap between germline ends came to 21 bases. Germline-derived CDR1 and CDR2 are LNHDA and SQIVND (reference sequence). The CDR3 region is CASSSGVPIFNNYGYTF. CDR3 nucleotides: TGTGCCAGTAGCTCCGGGGTCCCAATTTTTAATAACTATGGCTACACCTTC.

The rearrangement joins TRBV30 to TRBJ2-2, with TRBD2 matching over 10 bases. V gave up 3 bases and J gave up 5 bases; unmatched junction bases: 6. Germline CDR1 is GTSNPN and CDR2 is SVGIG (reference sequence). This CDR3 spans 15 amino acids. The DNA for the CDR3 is TGTGCCTGGAGATTAACTAGCGGGGTTACCGGGGAGCTGTTTTTT. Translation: CAWRLTSGVTGELFF. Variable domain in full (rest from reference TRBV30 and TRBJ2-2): SQTIHQWPATLVQPVGSPLSLECTVEGTSNPNLYWYRQAAGRGLQLLFYSVGIGQISSEVPQNLSASRPQDRQFILSSKKLLLSDSGFYLCAWRLTSGVTGELFFGEGSRLTVL.

CDR3 loop: CASSLIGETQYF. CDR3 bases: TGTGCCAGCAGTTTAATCGGGGAGACCCAGTACTTC. The V gene is TRBV28, the J gene TRBJ2-5; D gene unclear. V lost 2 bases to trimming and J lost 5 bases, with 6 bases between them. The V gene's germline CDR1 is MDHEN and CDR2 SYDVKM. This CDR3 comprises 12 residues.

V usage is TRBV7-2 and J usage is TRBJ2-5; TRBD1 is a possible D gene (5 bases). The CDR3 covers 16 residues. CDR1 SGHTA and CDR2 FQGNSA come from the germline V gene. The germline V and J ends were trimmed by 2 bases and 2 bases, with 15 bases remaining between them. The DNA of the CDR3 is TGTGCCAGCAGCTTATCGAGACAGAGCATGCAAGAGACCCAGTACTTC. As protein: CASSLSRQSMQETQYF.

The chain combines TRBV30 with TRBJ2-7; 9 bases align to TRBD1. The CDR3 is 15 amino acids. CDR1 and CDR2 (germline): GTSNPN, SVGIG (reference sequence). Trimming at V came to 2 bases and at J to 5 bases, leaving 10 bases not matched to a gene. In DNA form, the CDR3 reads TGTGCCTGGAGTCACCACGGGACAGGGACGAACGAGCAGTACTTC. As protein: CAWSHHGTGTNEQYF.

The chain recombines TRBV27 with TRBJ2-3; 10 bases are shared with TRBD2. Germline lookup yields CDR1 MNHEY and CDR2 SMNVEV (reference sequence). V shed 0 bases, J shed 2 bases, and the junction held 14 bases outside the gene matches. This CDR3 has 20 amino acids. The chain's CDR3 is CASSLSGVSGRFTNTDTQYF. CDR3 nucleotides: TGTGCCAGCAGTTTATCAGGTGTTAGCGGGAGGTTTACAAACACAGATACGCAGTATTTT.

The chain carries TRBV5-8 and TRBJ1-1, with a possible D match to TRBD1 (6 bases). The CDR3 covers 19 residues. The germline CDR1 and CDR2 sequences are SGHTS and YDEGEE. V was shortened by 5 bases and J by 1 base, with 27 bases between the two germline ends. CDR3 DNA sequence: TGTGCCAGCAGGGTACCCCTTGGGGTTTGGGGGCAACCGAACACTGAAGCTTTCTTT. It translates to CASRVPLGVWGQPNTEAFF.

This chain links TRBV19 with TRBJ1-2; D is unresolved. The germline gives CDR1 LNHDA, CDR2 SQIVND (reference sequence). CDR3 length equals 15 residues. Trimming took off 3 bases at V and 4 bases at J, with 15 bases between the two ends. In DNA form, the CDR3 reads TGTGCCAGTAGTATTGGGCTCTTTCGCAGCTATGGCTACACCTTC. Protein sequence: CASSIGLFRSYGYTF.

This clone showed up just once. The CDR3 loop reads CASSPWGSSGNTIYF. The CDR3 DNA follows: TGTGCCAGCTCACCATGGGGGAGCTCTGGAAACACCATATATTTT. The chain carries TRBV18 and TRBJ1-3; a weak D match, TRBD1 (5 bases). This CDR3 spans 15 amino acids. The V gene's germline CDR1 is KGHSH and CDR2 LQKENI. V gave up 2 bases and J gave up 0 bases, with 8 bases separating them.

This CDR3 reads CASSPRTGGYEQYF. The CDR3 DNA follows: TGCGCCAGCAGTCCCCGGACAGGTGGCTACGAGCAGTACTTC. The genes are TRBV10-1 and TRBJ2-7, with 7 bases identical to TRBD1. The germline gives CDR1 WNHNN, CDR2 SYGVQD (reference sequence). The CDR3 has 14 amino acids. The V gene end was trimmed by 5 bases and the J gene end by 3 bases; junction bases not matched to a gene: 7.

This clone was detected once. Written as DNA, the CDR3 is TGTGCCAGCAGTTTACCCCGGGGAAGGGGCTACACCTTC. It translates to CASSLPRGRGYTF. The chain couples TRBV28 to TRBJ1-2; D gene uncertain. The germline V gene has CDR1 MDHEN and CDR2 SYDVKM. Trimming shortened V by 2 bases and J by 8 bases, and 12 bases separated the two germline ends. The CDR3 runs 13 residues.

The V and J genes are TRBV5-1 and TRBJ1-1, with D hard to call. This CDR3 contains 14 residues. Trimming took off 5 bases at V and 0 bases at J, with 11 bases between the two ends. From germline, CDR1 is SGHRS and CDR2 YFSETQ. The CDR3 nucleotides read TGCGCCAGCAGTCTCTCGGGCATGAACACTGAAGCTTTCTTT. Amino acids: CASSLSGMNTEAFF.

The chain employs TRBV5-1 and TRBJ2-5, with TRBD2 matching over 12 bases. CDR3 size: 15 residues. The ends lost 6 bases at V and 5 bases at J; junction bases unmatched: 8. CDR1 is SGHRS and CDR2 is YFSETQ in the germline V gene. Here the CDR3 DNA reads TGCGCCAGCATGCGATGGACTAGCGGGACCGAGACCCAGTACTTC. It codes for CASMRWTSGTETQYF.

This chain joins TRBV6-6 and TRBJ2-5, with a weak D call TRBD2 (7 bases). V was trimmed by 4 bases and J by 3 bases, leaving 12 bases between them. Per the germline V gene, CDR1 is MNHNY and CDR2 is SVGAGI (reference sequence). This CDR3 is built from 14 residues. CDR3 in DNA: TGTGCCAGCAGTTCCCGGGGGGCCGAAGAGACCCAGTACTTC. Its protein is CASSSRGAEETQYF.

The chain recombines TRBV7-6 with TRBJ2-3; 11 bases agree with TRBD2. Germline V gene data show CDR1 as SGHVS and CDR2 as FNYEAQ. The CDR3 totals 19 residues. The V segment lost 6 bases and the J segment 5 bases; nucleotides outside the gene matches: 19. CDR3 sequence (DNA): TGTGCCAGCAGTTTATTTAGTAGGACTAGCGGGCAACGGCAAGATACGCAGTATTTT. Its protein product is CASSLFSRTSGQRQDTQYF.